The T cell receptor (beta chain) described here comes from a study of blood T cell repertoires in COVID-19. About the study: Samples came from the United States, Italy and Spain, spanning acute and convalescent COVID-19. PBMCs, B-cell-depleted T cells, or T cells provided the cDNA or gDNA that made up the material.

Per germline, CDR1 MNHEY and CDR2 SVGEGT. V was clipped by 0 bases and J by 5 bases, with 11 bases between them. There are 14 residues in the CDR3. As processed by the authors: Reference gene primer amplification gave estimated nucleated cell counts. TCRdb's table, derived via immunoSEQ multiplex PCR, lists solely in-frame clones and lacks some. The V and J calls and the clone size are those of that table, but D and trimming were determined from the DNA. The sample has about 200,000 clones, about 87% seen once. Sequencing was performed on peripheral blood. The source of this sequence is a man in his sixties with acute or convalescent COVID-19. The rearrangement links TRBV6-2 or TRBV6-3 to TRBJ2-7; TRBD1 might be the D (6 bases). As DNA, the CDR3 is TGTGCCAGCAGTTACTCGTTCAGGGGCGACGAGCAGTACTTC. It codes for CASSYSFRGDEQYF.